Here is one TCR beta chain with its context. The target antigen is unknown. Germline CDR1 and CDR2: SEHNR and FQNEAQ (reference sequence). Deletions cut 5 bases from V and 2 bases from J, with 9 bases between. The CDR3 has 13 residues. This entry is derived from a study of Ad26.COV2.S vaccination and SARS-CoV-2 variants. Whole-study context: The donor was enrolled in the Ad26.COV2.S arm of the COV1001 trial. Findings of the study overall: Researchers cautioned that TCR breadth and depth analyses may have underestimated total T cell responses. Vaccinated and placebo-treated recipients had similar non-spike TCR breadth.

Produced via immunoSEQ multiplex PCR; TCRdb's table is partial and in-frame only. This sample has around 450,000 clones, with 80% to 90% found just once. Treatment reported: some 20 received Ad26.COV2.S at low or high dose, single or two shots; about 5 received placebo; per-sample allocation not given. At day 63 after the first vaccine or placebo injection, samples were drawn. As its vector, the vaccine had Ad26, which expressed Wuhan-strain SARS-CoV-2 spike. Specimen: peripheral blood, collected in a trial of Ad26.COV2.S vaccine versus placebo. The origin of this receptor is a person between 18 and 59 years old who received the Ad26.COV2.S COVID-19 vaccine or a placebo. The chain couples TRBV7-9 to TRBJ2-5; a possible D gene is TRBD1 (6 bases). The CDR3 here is CASSRQEQETQYF. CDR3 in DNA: TGTGCCAGCAGCCGACAGGAACAAGAGACCCAGTACTTC.